Given below is one T cell receptor (beta chain) in context. The target antigen is unknown. CDR1 GTSNPN and CDR2 SVGIG come from the germline V gene (reference sequence). V was pared by 1 base and J by 5 bases, with 13 bases of the junction left unmatched. The length of the CDR3 is 17 residues. The data derive from a study of shared clonotypes between healthy human individuals. Study-level results: A handful of donors held about 5% of naive CD4 clonotypes in common. A generally larger estimated richness was seen in naive subsets than in memory subsets.

CD8 cells classed as naive were CD45RO-negative and positively selected for CCR7, excluding terminally differentiated effector memory CD45RA+ cells. Assay execution proceeded at the deep level. Libraries were prepared by immunoSEQ multiplex PCR; TCRdb keeps only in-frame clonotypes and omits some of them. The table shows about 2 million clones, with approximately 94% occurring only once. The TCR comes from a man aged 18 to 30 in good health. The gene calls are TRBV30 and TRBJ2-3, with 9 bases matching TRBD2. Sequenced sample: naive CD8+ T cells sorted from blood. CDR3 DNA sequence: TGTGCCTGGAGTGGGATCTATAGCGGGGGTTTTATAGATACGCAGTATTTT. It translates to CAWSGIYSGGFIDTQYF.